These 22 T cell receptor beta chains came from one sample sequenced in a study of Ad26.COV2.S vaccination and SARS-CoV-2 variants. Clones were sequenced by immunoSEQ multiplex PCR, and TCRdb holds only the in-frame ones, with some missing. The sample carries about 440,000 clones, roughly 89% recorded once. Treatment specified: some 20 received Ad26.COV2.S at low or high dose, single or two shots; roughly 5 received placebo; per-sample allocation not given. Vaccine and placebo recipients were sampled on day 63 after the first injection. Here the sequenced sample was peripheral blood, taken in a trial of Ad26.COV2.S vaccine versus placebo. These TCRs come from a person aged 18 to 65 who received the Ad26.COV2.S COVID-19 vaccine or a placebo.

This clone came up a few times. The V call is TRBV6-1, the J call TRBJ2-7; D not certain. Trimming left V 0 bases short and J 0 bases short, with 12 bases between. Germline-derived CDR1 and CDR2 are MNHNS and SASEGT. The CDR3 is 16 amino acids. CDR3 loop: CASSEAWLFNSYEQYF. The CDR3 DNA follows: TGTGCCAGCAGTGAAGCGTGGCTTTTCAACTCCTACGAGCAGTACTTC.

The chain recombines TRBV4-2 with TRBJ2-1; D not certain. This CDR3 has 16 residues. Germline CDR1 is LGHNA and CDR2 is YNFKEQ. Trimming removed 3 bases at V and 5 bases at J, with 17 bases between. The CDR3 is CASSQGWGTSNNEQFF. DNA for the CDR3: TGTGCCAGCAGCCAGGGATGGGGAACTTCAAACAATGAGCAGTTCTTC.

This clone was observed a single time. This sequence joins TRBV7-2 and TRBJ2-1; a weak D match, TRBD2 (5 bases). The germline CDR1 and CDR2 sequences are SGHTA and FQGNSA. This CDR3 has 16 amino acids. Trimming pared 1 base from V and 0 bases from J, leaving 10 bases between. CDR3 amino acids: CASSLVWESSYNEQFF. In nucleotides, the CDR3 is TGTGCCAGCAGCTTAGTTTGGGAGAGCTCCTACAATGAGCAGTTCTTC.

The chain joins TRBV28 to TRBJ1-2; possible D gene TRBD1, 6 bases. The CDR3 has 12 residues. V shed 5 bases and J shed 7 bases, with 11 bases lying between them. Germline lookup yields CDR1 MDHEN and CDR2 SYDVKM. Written as DNA, the CDR3 is TGTGCCAGCAGTGCAGGGGTTTCTGGCTACACCTTC. This sequence encodes CASSAGVSGYTF.

This clone has a count of ten or more. The CDR3, as DNA: TGCGCCAGCAGCCTGGGACTAGGAGACGAGCAGTACTTC. Translated, it gives CASSLGLGDEQYF. This chain uses TRBV4-3 with TRBJ2-7; 8 bases match TRBD2. Trimming at V came to 4 bases and at J to 5 bases, leaving 4 bases not matched to a gene. This CDR3 has 13 amino acids. The germline gives CDR1 LGHNA, CDR2 YSLEER.

This clone was observed once. The chain links TRBV7-7 to TRBJ2-1; the D is unclear. CDR3 length equals 12 residues. Germline lookup yields CDR1 SSHAT and CDR2 FNYEAQ (reference sequence). With 1 base removed from V and 10 bases from J, the gap between germline ends came to 8 bases. DNA of the CDR3: TGTGCCAGCAGCTTAGTTCTGCGGGAGCAGTTCTTC. It translates to CASSLVLREQFF. Variable domain in full (rest from reference TRBV7-7 and TRBJ2-1): GAGVSQSPRYKVTKRGQDVTLRCDPISSHATLYWYQQALGQGPEFLTYFNYEAQPDKSGLPSDRFSAERPEGSISTLTIQRTEQRDSAMYRCASSLVLREQFFGPGTRLTVL.

This chain links TRBV7-2 with TRBJ1-2; D not certain. There are 16 residues in the CDR3. CDR1 SGHTA and CDR2 FQGNSA come from the germline V gene. Trimming pared 2 bases from V and 4 bases from J, leaving 17 bases between. The CDR3 coding sequence is TGTGCCAGCAGCTTAAATGTCTCACCCACTGGCTATGGCTACACCTTC. Its translation is CASSLNVSPTGYGYTF.

V is TRBV7-2 and J is TRBJ1-5, with no clear D. The CDR3 consists of 17 residues. Per germline, CDR1 SGHTA and CDR2 FQGNSA. V lost 2 bases and J lost 2, with 16 bases in between. Here the CDR3 DNA reads TGTGCCAGCAGCTTAAGTGTGAGTCGGACGGGCAATCAGCCCCAGCATTTT. It specifies CASSLSVSRTGNQPQHF.

This clone was seen once. CDR3 bases: TGTGCCACCGCGGACGGTCATGAAGCTTTCTTT. Its protein is CATADGHEAFF. The chain couples TRBV28 to TRBJ1-1; D ambiguous. CDR3 length: 11 amino acids. CDR1 is MDHEN and CDR2 is SYDVKM in the germline V gene. Deletions cut 10 bases from V and 7 bases from J, with 13 bases between.

The V call is TRBV19, the J call TRBJ2-3; the D is unclear. V lost 1 base, J lost 4 bases, and 6 bases lay in between. The CDR3 runs to 13 residues. CDR1 and CDR2 from the germline V gene are LNHDA and SQIVND (reference sequence). DNA for the CDR3: TGTGCCAGTAGTATAGTTCGGGCAGATACGCAGTATTTT. Translation: CASSIVRADTQYF.

The chain couples TRBV5-1 to TRBJ2-3; no clear D. Germline V gene lookup returns CDR1 SGHRS and CDR2 YFSETQ. V dropped 0 bases and J dropped 5 bases, with 13 bases sitting between them. The CDR3 sequence is 15 residues long. The CDR3 DNA reads as TGCGCCAGCAGCTTGGACAGCGCCCCGGAAGATACGCAGTATTTT. Its translation is CASSLDSAPEDTQYF.

The rearrangement joins TRBV19 to TRBJ1-1; D is perhaps TRBD1 (5 bases). The V end was cut by 0 bases, the J end by 5 bases, with 7 bases between. Germline CDR1 LNHDA, CDR2 SQIVND (reference sequence). The CDR3 consists of 13 residues. The CDR3 protein is CASSIDDSTEAFF. The CDR3, as DNA: TGTGCCAGTAGTATAGACGACAGTACTGAAGCTTTCTTT.

This clone was observed once. The genes are TRBV5-1 and TRBJ2-7, with D uncertain. The CDR3 has 12 amino acids. The germline V and J ends were trimmed by 4 bases and 9 bases, with 14 bases remaining between them. The germline CDR1 and CDR2 sequences are SGHRS and YFSETQ. Written as DNA, the CDR3 is TGCGCCAGCAGCATGGACCGCTCAGGGCAGTACTTC. This sequence encodes CASSMDRSGQYF.

The chain uses TRBV5-4 and TRBJ1-1, with D possibly matching TRBD1 (6 bases). Trimming removed 1 base at V and 5 bases at J, with 12 bases between. The CDR3 contains 14 residues. The germline V gene encodes CDR1 SGHNT and CDR2 YYREEE (reference sequence). The DNA of the CDR3 is TGTGCCAGCAGCTTGAGGGGGTCATCGACTGAAGCTTTCTTT. It specifies CASSLRGSSTEAFF. Variable domain in full (rest from reference TRBV5-4 and TRBJ1-1): ETGVTQSPTHLIKTRGQQVTLRCSSQSGHNTVSWYQQALGQGPQFIFQYYREEENGRGNFPPRFSGLQFPNYSSELNVNALELDDSALYLCASSLRGSSTEAFFGQGTRLTVV.

The J gene is TRBJ2-2, the V gene TRBV2; D call uncertain. The CDR3 consists of 13 residues. V lost 7 bases and J lost 3, with 9 bases in between. Germline CDR1 and CDR2: SNHLY and FYNNEI. The CDR3 coding sequence is TGTGCCAGCAACCGGGCCGACACCGGGGAGCTGTTTTTT. It is translated as CASNRADTGELFF.

This clone was observed once. CDR3 amino acids: CASRRGGVNTEAFF. CDR3 nucleotide sequence: TGTGCCAGCAGAAGGGGAGGAGTTAACACTGAAGCTTTCTTT. This chain connects TRBV27 to TRBJ1-1; possible D gene TRBD1, 5 bases. This CDR3 contains 14 residues. Looked up from germline, CDR1 is MNHEY and CDR2 is SMNVEV (reference sequence). Trimming took 6 bases from V and 2 from J, leaving 13 bases between them.

The chain has TRBV10-3 and TRBJ2-3; D may correspond to TRBD1 or TRBD2 (6 bases each). The CDR3 contains 14 residues. Trimming took 11 bases from V and 3 from J, leaving 18 bases between them. CDR1 is ENHRY and CDR2 is SYGVKD in the germline V gene. The CDR3 DNA follows: TGTGCCGTCCATGACCGGGGGCGTACAGATACGCAGTATTTT. This sequence encodes CAVHDRGRTDTQYF.

V usage is TRBV27 and J usage is TRBJ2-1; 11 nucleotides line up with TRBD1. This CDR3 spans 13 amino acids. After removal of 5 bases from V and 13 bases from J, the junction contained 7 bases not matched to a gene. Germline CDR1 MNHEY, CDR2 SMNVEV (reference sequence). The CDR3: CASSLGTGGKQFF. In DNA form, the CDR3 reads TGTGCCAGCAGTCTAGGGACAGGGGGGAAACAGTTCTTC.

The genes are TRBV11-2 and TRBJ1-2; D unresolved. This CDR3 is 16 amino acids long. Per the germline V gene, CDR1 is SGHAT and CDR2 is FQNNGV. Trimming took 1 base from V and 6 from J, leaving 18 bases between them. The CDR3 region is CASSLGGVREVDGYTF. In nucleotides, the CDR3 is TGTGCCAGCAGCTTAGGCGGGGTCCGAGAAGTGGATGGCTACACCTTC.

The gene calls are TRBV12-3 or TRBV12-4 and TRBJ1-1, with D perhaps matching TRBD1 (5 bases). The length of the CDR3 is 13 residues. Trimming took off 5 bases at V and 6 bases at J, with 13 bases between the two ends. The CDR3 region has the DNA TGTGCCAGCAGTACGAACCAGGGATCTGAAGCTTTCTTT. Translation gives CASSTNQGSEAFF.

The rearrangement links TRBV6-5 to TRBJ2-7, with 7 nucleotides matching TRBD1. This CDR3 spans 14 amino acids. Germline assignment: CDR1 MNHEY and CDR2 SVGAGI. With 5 bases clipped from V and 1 base from J, the junction kept 5 bases outside the gene matches. CDR3 residues: CASSKPGQSYEQYF. The DNA for the CDR3 is TGTGCCAGCAGTAAACCGGGACAGTCCTACGAGCAGTACTTC.

The rearrangement links TRBV6-6 to TRBJ2-3; the D is unclear. The germline CDR1 and CDR2 sequences are MNHNY and SVGAGI (reference sequence). The germline V and J ends were trimmed by 7 bases and 5 bases, with 10 bases remaining between them. The CDR3 contains 12 residues. The CDR3 sequence: CASNTRLDTQYF. In DNA, the CDR3 is TGTGCCAGCAATACAAGGCTAGATACGCAGTATTTT.